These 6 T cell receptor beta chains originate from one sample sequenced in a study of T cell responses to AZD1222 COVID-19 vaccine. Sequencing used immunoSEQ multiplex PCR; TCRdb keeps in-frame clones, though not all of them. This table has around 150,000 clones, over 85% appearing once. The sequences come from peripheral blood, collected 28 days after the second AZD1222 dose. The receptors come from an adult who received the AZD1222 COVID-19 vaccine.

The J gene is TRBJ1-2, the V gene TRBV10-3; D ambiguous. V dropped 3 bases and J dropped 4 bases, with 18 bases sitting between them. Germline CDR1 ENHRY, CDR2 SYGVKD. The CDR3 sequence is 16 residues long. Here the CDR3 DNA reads TGTGCCATCAGTGATTGGCAGACTAGGGATGGCTATGGCTACACCTTC. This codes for CAISDWQTRDGYGYTF.

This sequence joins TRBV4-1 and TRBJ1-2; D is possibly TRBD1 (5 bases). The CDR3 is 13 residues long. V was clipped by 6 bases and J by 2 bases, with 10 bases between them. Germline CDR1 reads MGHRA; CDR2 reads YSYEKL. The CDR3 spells CASRPRGNYGYTF. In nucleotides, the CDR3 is TGCGCCAGCAGACCTAGGGGAAACTATGGCTACACCTTC.

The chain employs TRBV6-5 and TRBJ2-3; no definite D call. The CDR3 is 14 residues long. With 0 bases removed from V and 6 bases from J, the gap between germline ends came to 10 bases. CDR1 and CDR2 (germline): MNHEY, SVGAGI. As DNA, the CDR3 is TGTGCCAGCAGTTACTCTTCCCCCCCCGATACGCAGTATTTT. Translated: CASSYSSPPDTQYF.

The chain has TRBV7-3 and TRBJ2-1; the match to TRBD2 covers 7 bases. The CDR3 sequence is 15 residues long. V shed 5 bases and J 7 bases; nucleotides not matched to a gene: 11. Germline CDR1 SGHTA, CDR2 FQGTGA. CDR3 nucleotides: TGTGCCAGCAGCCTATCCGGGGGGTCTGCGAATGAGCAGTTCTTC. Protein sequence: CASSLSGGSANEQFF. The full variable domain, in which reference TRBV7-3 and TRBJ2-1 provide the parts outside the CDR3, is GAGVSQTPSNKVTEKGKYVELRCDPISGHTALYWYRQSLGQGPEFLIYFQGTGAADDSGLPNDRFFAVRPEGSVSTLKIQRTERGDSAVYLCASSLSGGSANEQFFGPGTRLTVL.

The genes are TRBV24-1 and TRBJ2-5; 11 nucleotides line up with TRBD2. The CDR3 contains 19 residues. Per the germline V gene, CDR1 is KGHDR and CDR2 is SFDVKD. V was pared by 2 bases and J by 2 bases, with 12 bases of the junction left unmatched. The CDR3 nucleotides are TGTGCCACCAGTGATTCCCGCCGGGCTAGCGGGGGGATACAAGAGACCCAGTACTTC. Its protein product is CATSDSRRASGGIQETQYF.

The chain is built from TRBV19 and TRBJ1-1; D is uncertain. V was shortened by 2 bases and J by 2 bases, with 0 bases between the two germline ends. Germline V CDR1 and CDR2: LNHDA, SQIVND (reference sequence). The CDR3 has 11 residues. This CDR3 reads CASSINTEAFF. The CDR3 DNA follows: TGTGCCAGTAGTATAAACACTGAAGCTTTCTTT.